Each of the 15 T cell receptor beta chains below was sequenced from the same sample in a study of identical twins. In TCRdb, the 5' RACE reads were re-called with MiXCR into one record per CDR3 protein. The sample shows roughly 250,000 distinct CDR3 sequences, 11% to 15% of them seen only once. Input material: memory (CD45RO+) T cells sorted from blood. Receptors originate from a woman aged 18-29 years in good health.

The gene calls are TRBV2 and TRBJ2-7; D is ambiguous. CDR1 SNHLY and CDR2 FYNNEI come from the germline V gene. V shed 8 bases and J shed 3 bases, with 8 bases lying between them. There are 11 residues in the CDR3. The CDR3 coding sequence is TGTGCCAGCGGGCAATTCTACGAGCAGTACTTC. Amino acid sequence: CASGQFYEQYF.

This clonotype has a count of ten or more. This sequence joins TRBV29-1 and TRBJ2-5; TRBD2 is a possible D gene (6 bases). The CDR3 loop spans 13 amino acids. V lost 6 bases, J lost 9 bases, and 20 bases lay in between. The germline CDR1 and CDR2 sequences are SQVTM and ANQGSEA. The CDR3 region has the DNA TGCAGCGTATTCCCCGAGACTAGACTGGCCCAGTACTTC. It encodes CSVFPETRLAQYF.

The chain is built from TRBV6-2 or TRBV6-3 and TRBJ1-5, with D hard to call. The germline CDR1 and CDR2 sequences are MNHEY and SVGEGT. Trimming left V 2 bases short and J 2 bases short, with 7 bases between. The length of the CDR3 is 14 residues. The CDR3 here is CASSYGDGNQPQHF. The CDR3 DNA reads as TGTGCCAGCAGTTACGGGGATGGCAATCAGCCCCAGCATTTT.

There are many counts of this clonotype. V and J are TRBV6-5 and TRBJ1-4; D is uncertain. The CDR3 consists of 14 residues. CDR1 MNHEY and CDR2 SVGAGI come from the germline V gene. V was shortened by 2 bases and J by 7 bases, with 11 bases between the two germline ends. The CDR3 reads CASSYLGGSEKLFF. The CDR3 nucleotides are TGTGCCAGCAGTTACCTCGGTGGGAGTGAAAAACTGTTTTTT.

The chain recombines TRBV20-1 with TRBJ2-5; either TRBD1 or TRBD2 may fit D (6 bases each). CDR1 is DFQATT, CDR2 SNEGSKA, per germline (reference sequence). V was pared by 3 bases and J by 5 bases, with 10 bases between. The CDR3 is 12 residues long. The CDR3 loop reads CSARRGVETQYF. In DNA, the CDR3 is TGCAGTGCTAGGAGGGGGGTGGAGACCCAGTACTTC.

The chain links TRBV25-1 to TRBJ2-3, with 8 bases aligning to TRBD1. The trim removed 2 bases at V and 5 bases at J, leaving 6 bases unmatched. Germline CDR1 reads MGHDK; CDR2 reads SYGVNS. The CDR3 contains 15 residues. CDR3 in amino acids: CASSEPGTGGDTQYF. For the CDR3, the DNA is TGTGCCAGCAGTGAACCCGGGACAGGAGGAGATACGCAGTATTTT.

For this clonotype: The junction differs from germline at one of its ends, possibly a read error. The chain has TRBV7-2 and TRBJ2-2; 8 positions agree with TRBD1. Germline lookup yields CDR1 SGHTA and CDR2 FQGNSA. The CDR3 is 15 residues long. Here the CDR3 DNA reads TGTGTCAGCAGCCAGGGGGCTAGCTGGGCCGGGGAGCTGTTTTTT. Residues: CVSSQGASWAGELFF.

This clonotype was counted only a few times. The V gene is TRBV6-1, the J gene TRBJ2-7, with D possibly matching TRBD2 (5 bases). The length of the CDR3 is 15 residues. Germline V gives CDR1 MNHNS, CDR2 SASEGT. V lost 7 bases to trimming and J lost 0 bases, with 16 bases between them. CDR3 protein: CASTRDLSTSYEQYF. The CDR3, as DNA: TGTGCCAGCACCCGGGATTTGTCCACCTCCTACGAGCAGTACTTC.

The chain has TRBV3-1 and TRBJ1-1; D uncertain. The V and J ends lost 4 bases and 3 bases respectively, with 12 bases between them. This CDR3 is built from 14 residues. The germline V gene encodes CDR1 LGHDT and CDR2 YNNKEL (reference sequence). The CDR3 is CASSLGRVYTEAFF. In DNA, the CDR3 is TGTGCCAGCAGCCTAGGGAGGGTTTACACTGAAGCTTTCTTT.

The chain has TRBV2 and TRBJ1-1; D may be TRBD1 (5 bases). Between the trimmed V and J ends, which lost 3 bases and 11 bases, there was a span of 10 bases. CDR1 and CDR2 (germline): SNHLY, FYNNEI. This CDR3 contains 11 residues. The CDR3 here is CASSEGPRAFF. CDR3 nucleotides: TGTGCCAGCAGTGAGGGGCCCAGGGCTTTCTTT.

V gene TRBV5-4 combines with J gene TRBJ2-1, with TRBD1 as a possible D gene (8 bases). V was clipped by 3 bases and J by 8 bases, with 21 bases between them. This CDR3 spans 16 amino acids. CDR1 SGHNT and CDR2 YYREEE come from the germline V gene (reference sequence). CDR3 DNA: TGTGCCAGCAGCTCGGCCAGGACAGGGAGGGATGATGAGCAGTTCTTC. Residues: CASSSARTGRDDEQFF.

The chain uses TRBV24-1 and TRBJ1-1; a possible D gene is TRBD1 (5 bases). V was shortened by 2 bases and J by 4 bases, with 13 bases between the two germline ends. The CDR3 spans 15 residues. CDR1 KGHDR and CDR2 SFDVKD come from the germline V gene. The CDR3 reads CATSDYEGLGTEAFF. The CDR3 nucleotides are TGTGCCACCAGTGATTACGAGGGGCTGGGCACTGAAGCTTTCTTT.

The gene calls are TRBV6-6 and TRBJ1-5; a weak D match, TRBD1 (5 bases). The germline V gene has CDR1 MNHNY and CDR2 SVGAGI (reference sequence). Trimming took 2 bases from V and 7 from J, leaving 9 bases between them. The CDR3 sequence is 13 residues long. The chain's CDR3 is CASSYRGYQPQHF. CDR3 nucleotides: TGTGCCAGCAGTTACAGGGGCTACCAGCCCCAGCATTTT.

This clonotype has ten or more counts. The rearrangement uses TRBV11-3 and TRBJ2-1; D remains unclear. With 5 bases removed from V and 9 bases from J, the gap between germline ends came to 14 bases. CDR3 length: 13 amino acids. Germline lookup yields CDR1 SGHNT and CDR2 YENEEA. Here the CDR3 DNA reads TGTGCCAGCAGCCGATCAACGGGCGGTGAGCAGTTCTTC. This translates into CASSRSTGGEQFF.

CDR3 nucleotide sequence: TGCAGTGGGGGACAAAACTACGAGCAGTACTTC. Translated: CSGGQNYEQYF. This chain connects TRBV20-1 to TRBJ2-7, with TRBD1 as a possible D gene (6 bases). With 7 bases removed from V and 3 bases from J, the gap between germline ends came to 10 bases. Per the germline V gene, CDR1 is DFQATT and CDR2 is SNEGSKA (reference sequence). This CDR3 is built from 11 residues.